This T cell receptor beta chain was captured by sequencing in a study of identical twins. General study findings and limits: The more abundant beta clonotypes in cord blood had fewer insertions, and memory repertoires did not show this.

Points on this clonotype: Its antigen is still unknown.

Unique molecular identifiers were present on the cDNA, which also gained a universal primer site by template switching. TCRdb ran MiXCR on the 5' RACE reads and lists one entry per CDR3 protein. The data show 450,000 to 650,000 distinct CDR3 sequences, around 9.6% seen once. Germline V gene sequence: CDR1 DFQATT, CDR2 SNEGSKA (reference sequence). J lost 0 bases, V lost 3 bases, and 10 bases had no gene match. The CDR3 length is 16 residues. The same data also went into a second study, on yellow fever vaccine responses in identical twins.

This TCR was recovered from a woman younger than 35 in good health. Sequences were obtained from PBMCs. The V gene is TRBV20-1, the J gene TRBJ2-7, with TRBD1 identical over 8 bases. The CDR3 coding sequence is TGCAGTGCTAGCAACCTCGGACAGGGATCCTCCTACGAGCAGTACTTC. Its translation: CSASNLGQGSSYEQYF.